These 7 T cell receptor beta chains share one sample of origin, sequenced in a study of T cell responses to AZD1222 COVID-19 vaccine. Profiling relied on immunoSEQ multiplex PCR, and the TCRdb table lists in-frame clones only, not all of them. The sample consists of roughly 170,000 clones, under 95% of them appearing once. The starting material was peripheral blood, obtained 28 days after the second AZD1222 dose. The receptors originated from an adult who received the AZD1222 COVID-19 vaccine.

The chain has TRBV5-6 and TRBJ1-3; tentatively, D is TRBD1 (5 bases). The CDR3 covers 15 residues. The V gene's germline CDR1 is SGHDT and CDR2 YYEEEE. The germline V and J ends were trimmed by 3 bases and 4 bases, with 14 bases remaining between them. The CDR3 sequence: CASSSTGVIGNTIYF. In DNA form, the CDR3 reads TGTGCCAGCAGCTCAACAGGAGTAATCGGAAACACCATATATTTT.

The genes are TRBV18 and TRBJ1-4; D call uncertain. The V gene's germline CDR1 is KGHSH and CDR2 LQKENI. There are 17 residues in the CDR3. The V gene lost 1 base and the J gene lost 0 bases, with 12 bases spanning the gap. In nucleotides, the CDR3 is TGTGCCAGCTCACCACGTGGGGTCGGTACAACTAATGAAAAACTGTTTTTT. Translating gives CASSPRGVGTTNEKLFF.

V gene TRBV6-4 combines with J gene TRBJ2-2, with 13 bases aligning to TRBD2. CDR1 and CDR2 from the germline V gene are MRHNA and SNTAGT. Trimming cost V 6 bases and J 5 bases; bases outside gene matches: 12. CDR3 length equals 18 residues. CDR3 coding DNA: TGTGCCAGCAGCGGAGATATGGGGACTAGCGGGGAGACCGGGGAGCTGTTTTTT. It codes for CASSGDMGTSGETGELFF.

Concerning this clone itself: One end of the junction fails to match germline, which may point to a read error. The J gene is TRBJ2-7, the V gene TRBV2, with 8 bases identical to TRBD1. CDR3 size: 11 residues. Germline-derived CDR1 and CDR2 are SNHLY and FYNNEI. The CDR3 DNA follows: TGTGCCAGCAGTGCAGGGGGCGAGGGCCACTTC. Translating it yields CASSAGGEGHF. The entire variable domain, with the rest obtained from reference TRBV2 and TRBJ2-7, is as follows: EPEVTQTPSHQVTQMGQEVILRCVPISNHLYFYWYRQILGQKVEFLVSFYNNEISEKSEIFDDQFSVERPDGSNFTLKIRSTKLEDSAMYFCASSAGGEGHFGPGTRLTVT.

The J gene is TRBJ1-4, the V gene TRBV7-2; no reliable D call. Germline V gene lookup returns CDR1 SGHTA and CDR2 FQGNSA. The CDR3 runs 16 residues. V dropped 2 bases and J dropped 2 bases, with 12 bases sitting between them. This chain's CDR3 is CASSLSLLTTNEKLFF. As DNA, the CDR3 is TGTGCCAGCAGCTTATCCCTTTTGACCACTAATGAAAAACTGTTTTTT. The variable domain in full, completed from reference TRBV7-2 and TRBJ1-4, reads GAGVSQSPSNKVTEKGKDVELRCDPISGHTALYWYRQSLGQGLEFLIYFQGNSAPDKSGLPSDRFSAERTGGSVSTLTIQRTQQEDSAVYLCASSLSLLTTNEKLFFGSGTQLSVL.

This clone was seen more than once but under ten times. The rearrangement uses TRBV19 and TRBJ2-2; D may be TRBD1 (5 bases). The germline V gene has CDR1 LNHDA and CDR2 SQIVND (reference sequence). V was trimmed by 3 bases and J by 4 bases, leaving 12 bases between them. The CDR3 totals 15 residues. The CDR3, as DNA: TGTGCCAGTAGTATTTCCAGGGTGATCACCGGGGAGCTGTTTTTT. Translating gives CASSISRVITGELFF.

The chain combines TRBV5-1 with TRBJ2-1; TRBD1 matches at 10 bases. The CDR3 has 15 amino acids. Looked up from germline, CDR1 is SGHRS and CDR2 is YFSETQ. The J segment lost 7 bases and the V segment lost 4 bases, leaving 8 bases of the junction unmatched. This CDR3 is CASSNRQGANNEQFF. As DNA, the CDR3 is TGCGCCAGCAGCAACAGACAGGGGGCTAATAATGAGCAGTTCTTC.